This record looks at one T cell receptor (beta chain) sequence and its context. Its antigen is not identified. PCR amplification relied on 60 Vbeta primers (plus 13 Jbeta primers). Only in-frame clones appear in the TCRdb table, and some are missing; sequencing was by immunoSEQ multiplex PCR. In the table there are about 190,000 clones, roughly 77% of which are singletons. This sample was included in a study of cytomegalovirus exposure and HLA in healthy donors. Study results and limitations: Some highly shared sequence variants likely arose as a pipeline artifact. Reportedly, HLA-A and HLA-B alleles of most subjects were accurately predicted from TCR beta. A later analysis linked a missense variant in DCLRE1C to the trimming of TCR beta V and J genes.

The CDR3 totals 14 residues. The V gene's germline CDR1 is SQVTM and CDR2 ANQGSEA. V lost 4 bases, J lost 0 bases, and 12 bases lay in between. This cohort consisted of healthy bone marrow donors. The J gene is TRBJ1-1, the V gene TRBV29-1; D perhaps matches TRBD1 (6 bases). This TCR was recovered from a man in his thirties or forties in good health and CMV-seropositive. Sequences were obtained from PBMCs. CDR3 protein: CSVGWTAMNTEAFF. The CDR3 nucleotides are TGCAGCGTTGGTTGGACAGCCATGAACACTGAAGCTTTCTTT.